A single sample gave rise to the 12 T cell receptor beta chains below, sequenced in a study of monozygotic twins with cystic fibrosis (dated by TCRdb to about 2021). Libraries were built with the immunoSEQ multiplex PCR assay. TCRdb retrieved this table from immuneACCESS and kept in-frame rearrangements only. Not all clones are present; in checked studies, unresolved V genes account for under half, and no reason is known for the remainder. The table for this sample lists approximately 21,000 clones; approximately 87% of them were counted only once. The ten biggest clones cover over 1% of the sample. The sample comprised blood. The receptors derive from a woman in her twenties or thirties with cystic fibrosis.

This rearrangement joins TRBV29-1 to TRBJ2-3, with 9 bases fitting TRBD1. The CDR3 runs to 15 residues. CDR1 is SQVTM, CDR2 ANQGSEA, per germline. Trimming removed 7 bases from V and 2 bases from J; junction bases left unmatched: 10. This chain's CDR3 is CSAQHRDRATDTQYF. CDR3 nucleotide sequence: TGCAGCGCCCAGCACCGGGACAGGGCCACAGATACGCAGTATTTT.

The chain links TRBV5-6 to TRBJ1-2; tentative D call: TRBD1 (5 bases). The CDR3 contains 15 residues. Germline V CDR1 and CDR2: SGHDT, YYEEEE. Trimming shortened V by 4 bases and J by 2 bases, and 15 bases separated the two germline ends. The CDR3 reads CASSTGGAGNYGYTF. In DNA form, the CDR3 reads TGTGCCAGCAGCACTGGAGGGGCAGGGAACTATGGCTACACCTTC.

The chain joins TRBV5-4 to TRBJ2-2; D may be TRBD1 (6 bases). The CDR3 spans 16 residues. Trimming stripped 4 bases from V and 4 bases from J, with 17 bases between. CDR1 SGHNT and CDR2 YYREEE come from the germline V gene (reference sequence). In DNA form, the CDR3 reads TGTGCCAGCAGCCCTACTCAGGGGTCAAGCACCGGGGAGCTGTTTTTT. Residues: CASSPTQGSSTGELFF.

V gene TRBV7-9 combines with J gene TRBJ2-2; possibly TRBD1 or TRBD2 for D (5 bases each). Germline loops: CDR1 SEHNR, CDR2 FQNEAQ (reference sequence). V lost 5 bases, J lost 6 bases, and 22 bases lay in between. The CDR3 is made up of 17 amino acids. The CDR3 region has the DNA TGTGCCAGCAGCCAGATCAAGGGACCCAGACAGTCCGGGGAGCTGTTTTTT. This gives the protein CASSQIKGPRQSGELFF.

This clone was detected only once. The chain links TRBV10-3 to TRBJ1-4; D is undetermined. The CDR3 has 12 amino acids. From germline, CDR1 is ENHRY and CDR2 SYGVKD. V was cut by 5 bases and J by 8 bases, with 9 bases left in between. CDR3 residues: CAISMVGEKLFF. The CDR3 DNA follows: TGTGCCATCAGTATGGTGGGAGAAAAACTGTTTTTT.

The chain has TRBV6-1 and TRBJ1-1; D gene ambiguous. The CDR3 is made up of 13 amino acids. V was pared by 1 base and J by 4 bases, with 7 bases between. Germline values: CDR1 MNHNS, CDR2 SASEGT. CDR3 protein: CASSEVPFTEAFF. CDR3 DNA sequence: TGTGCCAGCAGTGAAGTCCCGTTCACTGAAGCTTTCTTT.

The rearrangement uses TRBV30 and TRBJ1-1; TRBD1 matches at 7 bases. The CDR3 is made up of 17 amino acids. V lost 0 bases to trimming and J lost 6 bases; unmatched junction nucleotides: 16. CDR1 is GTSNPN and CDR2 is SVGIG in the germline V gene (reference sequence). The CDR3 is CAWSVFRGGGSIPEAFF. CDR3 nucleotides: TGTGCCTGGAGTGTATTTCGGGGAGGGGGCTCGATACCTGAAGCTTTCTTT.

This rearrangement joins TRBV7-9 to TRBJ2-5, with D unclear. Germline CDR1 reads SEHNR; CDR2 reads FQNEAQ (reference sequence). V lost 1 base, J lost 0 bases, and 9 bases lay in between. The CDR3 has 15 amino acids. CDR3: CASSLVLADQETQYF. CDR3 coding DNA: TGTGCCAGCAGCTTAGTTCTGGCAGACCAAGAGACCCAGTACTTC.

V usage is TRBV5-1 and J usage is TRBJ2-2; no definite D call. Germline CDR1 is SGHRS and CDR2 is YFSETQ. The V and J ends lost 4 bases and 6 bases respectively, with 13 bases between them. This CDR3 is 14 amino acids long. The DNA for the CDR3 is TGCGCCAGCAGCCCCGACGGCGGACCCGGGGAGCTGTTTTTT. Residues: CASSPDGGPGELFF.

V and J are TRBV7-9 and TRBJ2-7, with D unclear. V gave up 3 bases and J gave up 0 bases, with 15 bases separating them. This CDR3 spans 16 amino acids. In germline, CDR1 is SEHNR, CDR2 FQNEAQ (reference sequence). In nucleotides, the CDR3 is TGTGCCAGCAGCTTGTCGTCGGTACACATCTCCTACGAGCAGTACTTC. Translating it yields CASSLSSVHISYEQYF.

V gene TRBV2 combines with J gene TRBJ2-5; D is possibly TRBD1 (6 bases). The CDR3 extends over 14 amino acids. Germline CDR1 reads SNHLY; CDR2 reads FYNNEI. Between the trimmed V and J ends, which lost 6 bases and 7 bases, there was a span of 18 bases. CDR3 residues: CASSRQQQGGTQYF. The CDR3 nucleotides are TGTGCCAGCAGCAGACAACAACAAGGGGGGACCCAGTACTTC.

The chain joins TRBV9 to TRBJ2-3; D gene unclear. This CDR3 is built from 11 residues. Germline V lookup: CDR1 SGDLS, CDR2 YYNGEE. V lost 3 bases to trimming and J lost 5 bases, with 4 bases between them. The CDR3 DNA follows: TGTGCCAGCAGCGGTCAAGATACGCAGTATTTT. Protein product: CASSGQDTQYF.